The clone carrying this T cell receptor beta chain appeared many times. As yet, its antigen is unknown. The junction had 7 bases not matched to a gene; V was cut back by 1 base and J by 4 bases. The CDR3 has 16 residues. Germline V gene data show CDR1 as SGHVS and CDR2 as FNYEAQ. This sample is drawn from a study of T-cell reconstitution after alpha-beta-depleted transplantation in children. Whole-study results and caveats: Hyperexpanded clones declined; after one year, newly produced T cells mostly supplied diversity. After transplant, at about two months, alpha-beta T cells were reportedly derived from several hundred expanded graft clones. The origin of high day-60 TCRbeta diversity in some patients lay in surviving recipient T cells and thymic progenitors.

Unique molecular identifiers were incorporated into the prepared TCRbeta library. TCRdb re-analysed the PCR reads in MiXCR, keeping a single row per CDR3 protein. The sample lists 85,000 to 120,000 distinct CDR3 sequences; 5% to 6% were seen once. This clonotype was sampled from a female patient aged 2 to 10 who had a stem cell transplant for Fanconi anemia, so the T cells may come from the graft donor. The genes are TRBV7-6 and TRBJ2-1; 7 nucleotides align to TRBD2. This specimen consisted of PBMCs, mostly from graft donor cells, obtained 60 days after TCRalphabeta/CD19-depleted stem cell transplant. CDR3 sequence (DNA): TGTGCCAGCAGCTTAGGTAGTAGCGGGCAATACAATGAGCAGTTCTTC. Protein product: CASSLGSSGQYNEQFF.